This T cell receptor (beta chain) was recovered during a study of shared T cell receptors in the human thymus. Some clones are missing from TCRdb's copy, which holds only in-frame ones; the method was immunoSEQ multiplex PCR. The sample carries roughly 500,000 clones, about four fifths recorded once. This sample also belongs to another study, concerning human thymus T cells. According to that study: Having surgery to correct congenital heart defects, healthy Finnish infants acted as the donors. Resections were taken during corrective heart surgery, and the thymus tissue came from these. Biased V and J segment usage appeared in thymus and peripheral blood. Thymic repertoires of unrelated individuals were reported in related research to overlap highly.

The sequenced sample was thymocytes. The TCR sequence derives from a boy in the first two years of life with a congenital heart defect.

CDR3 loop: CATSRVPGSPVSREFF. The CDR3 nucleotides are TGTGCCACCAGCAGAGTACCCGGGAGCCCCGTTTCGAGGGAGTTCTTC. This chain uses TRBV15 with TRBJ2-1; maybe TRBD2 (6 bases). Trimming removed 1 base at V and 14 bases at J, with 24 bases between. CDR1 LNHNV and CDR2 YYDKDF come from the germline V gene (reference sequence). The length of the CDR3 is 16 residues.